A selection of T cell receptor beta chains follows, all from one sample in a study of blood T cell repertoires in COVID-19. Assay used: immunoSEQ multiplex PCR; TCRdb lists only in-frame clones, some missing. In the table there are over 110,000 clones, 88% of which are singletons. Sequenced material: peripheral blood. These receptors came from a human donor in a cohort sampled during active COVID-19. The conserved cysteine and the conserved F or W are not part of the CDR3 here. Each record gives: V gene, J gene, CDR3 protein.

TRBV9	TRBJ2-1	ASSVRGGGPYNEQF
TRBV7-2	TRBJ2-1	ASSKKRDFYNEQF
TRBV7-9	TRBJ1-1	ASSSRQGVNTEAF
TRBV9	TRBJ1-2	ASSVEPGQGYGYT
TRBV4-1	TRBJ2-5	ASSLRVAGDQETQY
TRBV18	TRBJ1-2	ASSLTETNYGYT
TRBV2	TRBJ1-5	ASRDRTSDQPQH
TRBV29-1	TRBJ1-2	SVEDGNYGYT
TRBV5-4	TRBJ2-5	ASSYVLAETQY
TRBV6-6	TRBJ2-7	ASSPQGWEQY
TRBV4-3	TRBJ1-1	ASSQAIQGSNTEAF
TRBV18	TRBJ2-7	ASSRSGGATEQY
TRBV10-3	TRBJ2-3	AISRQVTDTQY
TRBV6-6	TRBJ2-1	ASTRQRSSYNEQF
TRBV6-5	TRBJ2-7	ASSVSLSSYEQY
TRBV7-2	TRBJ2-7	ASSLAIGTAYEQY
TRBV30	TRBJ2-3	AWTSDRTDTQY
TRBV27	TRBJ2-5	ASSLSTESVTQY
TRBV29-1	TRBJ1-3	SVSTGTGNTIY
TRBV5-1	TRBJ2-7	ASSLGVGQGLYEQY
TRBV7-9	TRBJ2-2	ASSPREGWFTGELF
TRBV19	TRBJ1-4	AAGQGEKLF
TRBV9	TRBJ1-2	ASSVEPGGGATSRYT
TRBV27	TRBJ2-7	ASSLYRGQNEQY
TRBV19	TRBJ1-1	ASYRRTGKTEAF
TRBV5-1	TRBJ1-2	ASSLDGGSYGYT
TRBV27	TRBJ2-4	ASSSRGFVGASHIQY
TRBV3-1/TRBV3-2	TRBJ2-2	ASSPFSGKGGGELF
TRBV5-4	TRBJ1-1	ASSFQGRNTEAF
TRBV2	TRBJ1-4	ASSGWTGHNEKLF
TRBV5-1	TRBJ2-2	ASSLNRDRAGELF
TRBV7-2	TRBJ2-5	ASSTQGGQETQY
TRBV7-9	TRBJ2-1	ASSSGRGPSYNEQF
TRBV6-5	TRBJ1-6	ASSYSSVGGSSPLH
TRBV19	TRBJ1-6	ASSYTGRNSPLH
TRBV7-2	TRBJ2-7	ASSSRAEGPYEQY
TRBV6-5	TRBJ1-6	ASRPGYNSPLH
TRBV19	TRBJ1-5	ASSIGRVDNQPQH
TRBV11-1	TRBJ2-4	ASSLPGTGGNIQY
TRBV10-1	TRBJ2-6	ASSGGGSGANVLT
TRBV5-5	TRBJ1-1	ASSATGSAGTEAF
TRBV7-9	TRBJ1-5	ASSSAGQGSPQH
TRBV10-1	TRBJ1-4	ATRAGEKLF
TRBV29-1	TRBJ1-2	SGDTGTGYGYT
TRBV28	TRBJ1-1	ASRVEGRTEAF
TRBV27	TRBJ2-7	ASARYEQY
TRBV5-1	TRBJ2-1	ASSEGGATYNEQF
TRBV7-2	TRBJ2-7	ASSLSGQGAYEQY
TRBV10-3	TRBJ2-7	AISYQHDSYEQY
TRBV6-1	TRBJ1-2	ASSEYNSPRGPRNGYT
TRBV7-9	TRBJ2-5	ASSLRTGRETQY
TRBV3-1/TRBV3-2	TRBJ1-2	ASSPSRDSNYGYT
TRBV6-5	TRBJ2-7	ASRPLRGPSYEQY
TRBV13	TRBJ2-7	ASSPGPSYEQY
TRBV6-5	TRBJ2-1	ASTGLAYNEQF